The clone carrying this T cell receptor (beta chain) was counted once. This entry belongs to a study of cytomegalovirus exposure and HLA in healthy donors. Germline CDR1 and CDR2: SGHNT and YYREEE (reference sequence). V trimming: 4 bases; J trimming: 2 bases; junction bases outside the gene matches: 1. There are 15 residues in the CDR3. Amplification used 60 Vbeta primers and 13 Jbeta primers. The repertoire was sequenced with immunoSEQ multiplex PCR; TCRdb's copy has only in-frame clones and lacks some. The sample gives about 100,000 clones, roughly 70% of which show up once; about 4.5% is in the top ten.

The J gene is TRBJ2-2, the V gene TRBV5-4; 11 nucleotides agree with TRBD2. The TCR originated in a woman aged 18-29 years in good health and CMV-seropositive. The specimen sequenced was PBMCs. The CDR3: CASSLAGGNTGELFF. The CDR3 coding sequence is TGTGCCAGCAGCCTAGCGGGGGGTAACACCGGGGAGCTGTTTTTT.